One T cell receptor (beta chain) is described in this entry. This specimen belongs to a study of blood T cell repertoires in COVID-19. Study-wide context: The United States, Italy and Spain supplied acute and convalescent COVID-19 samples.

The protocol was immunoSEQ multiplex PCR, while the TCRdb copy is restricted to in-frame clones and leaves out a portion. Among around 140,000 clones, around 80% were seen once, and the ten largest hold 1.9%. V lost 5 bases, J lost 3 bases, and 4 bases lay in between. The CDR3 is 10 residues long. CDR1 and CDR2 from the germline V gene are DFQATT and SNEGSKA (reference sequence). The sequence came from a woman in her fifties or sixties with acute or convalescent COVID-19. The V gene is TRBV20-1, the J gene TRBJ1-2; the D is unclear. The sequencing input was peripheral blood. CDR3 DNA: TGCAGTGCTCAGGACTATGGCTACACCTTC. This codes for CSAQDYGYTF.